The 9 T cell receptor beta chains below were found in one sample sequenced in a study of T cells after yellow fever vaccination. TCRdb passed the 5' RACE reads through MiXCR, listing each CDR3 protein once. The sample contains just under 600,000 distinct CDR3 sequences, less than 15% of which appear only once. The material was PBMCs, obtained on the day of the yellow fever booster vaccination. These receptor sequences come from a man aged 25-40 years who received the YFV17D yellow fever vaccine.

This clonotype was detected a few times. The CDR3 sequence: CASSSIAGPTYEQYF. The DNA for the CDR3 is TGTGCCAGCAGTTCAATAGCGGGACCAACCTACGAGCAGTACTTC. The chain carries TRBV27 and TRBJ2-7; 8 nucleotides line up with TRBD2. This CDR3 region has 15 residues. Germline V gene sequence: CDR1 MNHEY, CDR2 SMNVEV (reference sequence). The ends lost 4 bases at V and 2 bases at J; junction bases unmatched: 7.

The table lists this clonotype with a few counts. The V and J genes are TRBV7-2 and TRBJ2-3; the D is unclear. This CDR3 spans 13 amino acids. Per germline, CDR1 SGHTA and CDR2 FQGNSA. V was clipped by 5 bases and J by 5 bases, with 11 bases between them. CDR3 in amino acids: CASSVNWGDTQYF. CDR3 in DNA: TGTGCCAGCAGCGTCAACTGGGGAGATACGCAGTATTTT.

This clonotype came up many times. V usage is TRBV28 and J usage is TRBJ2-7; tentative D call: TRBD1 (6 bases). The germline V gene has CDR1 MDHEN and CDR2 SYDVKM. The CDR3 extends over 12 amino acids. Trimming took off 5 bases at V and 3 bases at J, with 8 bases between the two ends. The CDR3 sequence: CASSPGHYEQYF. CDR3 coding DNA: TGTGCCAGCAGTCCGGGACACTACGAGCAGTACTTC.

This clonotype was counted only a few times. The V call is TRBV10-3, the J call TRBJ2-2; D tentatively reads TRBD1 or TRBD2 (5 bases each). This CDR3 spans 13 amino acids. V was clipped by 8 bases and J by 2 bases, with 9 bases between them. Germline CDR1 ENHRY, CDR2 SYGVKD. The CDR3 sequence: CAIGGINTGELFF. The CDR3 DNA sequence: TGTGCCATCGGGGGAATAAACACCGGGGAGCTGTTTTTT.

This clonotype was picked up a small number of times. V usage is TRBV20-1 and J usage is TRBJ1-2; D remains ambiguous. The CDR3 consists of 10 residues. V was trimmed by 6 bases and J by 8 bases, leaving 10 bases between them. CDR1 and CDR2 from the germline V gene are DFQATT and SNEGSKA (reference sequence). CDR3 loop: CSAWRKGYTF. The CDR3 nucleotides are TGCAGTGCCTGGAGAAAGGGCTACACCTTC.

This clonotype was detected only a few times. The chain has TRBV5-1 and TRBJ2-2; D not certain. This CDR3 region has 15 residues. The germline V and J ends were trimmed by 7 bases and 5 bases, with 18 bases remaining between them. Germline V gives CDR1 SGHRS, CDR2 YFSETQ. CDR3 protein: CASLSQAGGTGELFF. The CDR3 bases are TGCGCCAGCTTGTCCCAAGCTGGTGGGACCGGGGAGCTGTTTTTT.

This clonotype was seen a handful of times. The chain joins TRBV7-8 to TRBJ2-7; a weak D match, TRBD1 (5 bases). V was shortened by 5 bases and J by 0 bases, with 14 bases between the two germline ends. The germline V gene has CDR1 SGHVS and CDR2 FQNEAQ. The CDR3 is 15 residues long. The CDR3 bases are TGTGCCAGCAGCCCTCACAGGATTGGCTCCTACGAGCAGTACTTC. It specifies CASSPHRIGSYEQYF. The full variable domain, in which reference TRBV7-8 and TRBJ2-7 provide the parts outside the CDR3, is GAGVSQSPRYKVAKRGQDVALRCDPISGHVSLFWYQQALGQGPEFLTYFQNEAQLDKSGLPSDRFFAERPEGSVSTLKIQRTQQEDSAVYLCASSPHRIGSYEQYFGPGTRLTVT.

The table lists this clonotype with a few counts. This chain joins TRBV12-3 or TRBV12-4 and TRBJ1-6, with 7 bases fitting TRBD1. The CDR3 totals 14 residues. V lost 5 bases to trimming and J lost 7 bases; unmatched junction nucleotides: 5. The CDR3: CASSPPGQNSPLHF. The CDR3 DNA follows: TGTGCCAGCAGTCCTCCGGGACAGAATTCACCCCTCCACTTT.

The rearrangement joins TRBV5-1 to TRBJ2-7; 9 bases match TRBD1. This CDR3 comprises 14 residues. The junction had 9 bases not matched to a gene; V was cut back by 4 bases and J by 7 bases. Looked up from germline, CDR1 is SGHRS and CDR2 is YFSETQ. CDR3 nucleotides: TGCGCCAGCAGCCTGGGACAGGGTGTAGGTGAGCAGTACTTC. Translated: CASSLGQGVGEQYF.